These T cell receptor beta chains were read from a single sample in a study of OX40 agonist ivuxolimab in advanced cancers. Generated by immunoSEQ multiplex PCR, the TCRdb table keeps only in-frame clones and is missing some. The sample lists some 17,000 clones, 83% seen once, with under 15% in the top ten. Specimen: CD4+ or CD8+ T cells sorted from blood, collected in a trial of the OX40 agonist ivuxolimab. These receptors were collected from an adult with an advanced solid tumor such as melanoma, head and neck, liver or kidney cancer. Both conserved end residues are part of each CDR3. Each record gives: clone size, D gene, J gene, V gene, CDR3 DNA, CDR3 protein. A D gene is named only where the DNA matches it firmly. The size field is filled for only some rows; it gives once, few, many or a size class.

>-|TRBD1|TRBJ1-2|TRBV27
TGTGCCAGCAGTTTATCCCGGGACAGACCTAACTATGGCTACACCTTC
CASSLSRDRPNYGYTF
>-|TRBD1|TRBJ2-3|TRBV14
TGTGCCAGCAGCCCGGGACAGGGGTACGCAGATACGCAGTATTTT
CASSPGQGYADTQYF
>-|-|TRBJ2-7|TRBV2
TGTGCCAGCAGTGCAGGCTACGAGCAGTACTTC
CASSAGYEQYF
>-|TRBD1|TRBJ2-2|TRBV27
TGTGCCACCAAAGGACAGGGGAACAGGGAGCTGTTTTTT
CATKGQGNRELFF
>-|-|TRBJ2-3|TRBV29-1
TGCAGCGTAACAGTGACCGGCACAGATACGCAGTATTTT
CSVTVTGTDTQYF
>once|-|TRBJ2-1|TRBV18
TGTGCCAGCTCACCGAGCGATGAGCAGTTCTTC
CASSPSDEQFF
>-|-|TRBJ1-3|TRBV28
TGTGCCAGCAGTCCGGACTGGTACTCTGGAAACACCATATATTTT
CASSPDWYSGNTIYF
>-|TRBD1|TRBJ1-2|TRBV5-1
TGCGCCAGCAGCTGGGGACAGGGGAATAGCTATGGCTACACCTTC
CASSWGQGNSYGYTF
>few|-|TRBJ2-7|TRBV5-5
TGTGCCAGCAGCCCAAGTTCCTCTGGCGAGCAGTACTTC
CASSPSSSGEQYF
>-|-|TRBJ2-1|TRBV19
TGTGCCAGTAGGGGGACAAACAATGAGCAGTTCTTC
CASRGTNNEQFF
>-|TRBD1|TRBJ1-2|TRBV18
TGTGCCAGCTCACTTAACAGGGGAAGCGGTGGCTACACCTTC
CASSLNRGSGGYTF
>once|-|TRBJ1-1|TRBV27
TGTGCCAGCAGGGGGGGGCAGGGGCGATTTGCGACTGAAGCTTTCTTT
CASRGGQGRFATEAFF
>-|-|TRBJ2-5|TRBV6-1
TGTGCCAGCAGTGTCTCTATGAGGACGGGAGAGACCCAGTACTTC
CASSVSMRTGETQYF
>-|-|TRBJ1-1|TRBV7-3
TGTGCCAGCAGCTCCGCGGGTGTTGGCACTGAAGCTTTCTTT
CASSSAGVGTEAFF
>-|TRBD2|TRBJ2-3|TRBV28
TGTGCCAGCAGTTCCGGGGGGGTGGCAGATACGCAGTATTTT
CASSSGGVADTQYF
>-|-|TRBJ1-1|TRBV7-9
TGTGCCAGCAGCTTAGTTACCCCAGGCACTGAAGCTTTCTTT
CASSLVTPGTEAFF
>-|TRBD1|TRBJ2-7|TRBV19
TGTGCCAGTAGTGCCTCGACAGGGGTCTACGAGCAGTACTTC
CASSASTGVYEQYF
>-|-|TRBJ2-5|TRBV5-1
TGCGCCAGCAGCTTGGTGGGGGGCTCAGAGACCCAGTACTTC
CASSLVGGSETQYF
>-|-|TRBJ2-7|TRBV4-2
TGTGCCAGCAGCCCCACGGGAGTAAGTTACGAGCAGTACTTC
CASSPTGVSYEQYF
>-|-|TRBJ1-1|TRBV29-1
TGCAGCGTGTCGGCCGGGACAATGAACACTGAAGCTTTCTTT
CSVSAGTMNTEAFF
>-|-|TRBJ1-4|TRBV28
TGTGCCAGCAGTTTTCGAGTAAATGAAAAACTGTTTTTT
CASSFRVNEKLFF
>-|-|TRBJ1-4|TRBV19
TGTGCCAGCAGAGTCACAGGGTCGGAAAAACTGTTTTTT
CASRVTGSEKLFF
>-|TRBD1|TRBJ1-5|TRBV23-1
TGCGCCAACCGGGACAGTAAAGATCAGCCCCAGCATTTT
CANRDSKDQPQHF
>-|-|TRBJ2-1|TRBV7-7
TGTGCTAGCAGCCCCCCCCTCAGGGAGCAGTTCTTC
CASSPPLREQFF
>-|-|TRBJ2-6|TRBV25-1
TGTGCCAGCAAACGGAGCTCTGGGGCCAACGTCCTGACTTTC
CASKRSSGANVLTF
>-|-|TRBJ1-4|TRBV6-5
TGTGCCAGCAGCAATGTGGGGACATCGTCGAAACTGTTTTTT
CASSNVGTSSKLFF
>-|-|TRBJ1-6|TRBV20-1
TGCAGTGCTTCAACAGGTTTCACCCTCCACTTT
CSASTGFTLHF
>-|TRBD1|TRBJ1-4|TRBV5-6
TGTGCCAGCAGCTACGGGACCGGGACAGGGAATGAAAAACTGTTTTTT
CASSYGTGTGNEKLFF
>-|-|TRBJ1-1|TRBV7-8
TGTGCCAGCAGCTTAGACGAGACAGGAGAAGCTTTCTTT
CASSLDETGEAFF
>-|TRBD1|TRBJ2-3|TRBV4-1
TGCGCCAGCAGCCCCTCGCTCCGCGGGACAGGGGCCACAGATACGCAGTATTTT
CASSPSLRGTGATDTQYF
>-|TRBD1|TRBJ2-7|TRBV30
TGTGCCTGGAGGAAGGTAACAGGGGCTAAGTACGAGCAGTACTTC
CAWRKVTGAKYEQYF
>-|-|TRBJ1-1|TRBV9
TGTGCCAGCAGCCCCGAGGTAGCAATGAACACTGAAGCTTTCTTT
CASSPEVAMNTEAFF
>-|-|TRBJ2-3|TRBV9
TGTGCCAGCAGCGAGGGCGTGTGGGTTGGGACAGATACGCAGTATTTT
CASSEGVWVGTDTQYF
>-|TRBD1|TRBJ1-5|TRBV28
TGTGCCACCCATCCCCCCATCGGCACAGGGGGCGGGAAGCCCCAGCATTTT
CATHPPIGTGGGKPQHF
>-|TRBD1|TRBJ2-6|TRBV2
TGTGCCAGCAGTGCTGACAGGGGGCGGGCCAACGTCCTGACTTTC
CASSADRGRANVLTF
>-|TRBD1|TRBJ2-1|TRBV15
TGTGCCACCAGCAGGGCGACAGGGAAAGGCAATGAGCAGTTCTTC
CATSRATGKGNEQFF
>-|-|TRBJ1-2|TRBV6-6
TGTGCCAGCTTTAAGGGGAGGAACTATGGCTACACCTTC
CASFKGRNYGYTF
>-|-|TRBJ1-6|TRBV9
TGTGCCAGCAGCGTCAGGGACAACTCACCCCTCCACTTT
CASSVRDNSPLHF
>few|TRBD1|TRBJ2-3|TRBV11-2
TGTGCCAGCAGCTTGTTGTATGGGACAGGGATTAATACGCAGTATTTT
CASSLLYGTGINTQYF
>-|TRBD1|TRBJ2-6|TRBV5-8
TGTGCCAGCAGCTTCGACAGGGGAATCACCTCTGGGGCCAACGTCCTGACTTTC
CASSFDRGITSGANVLTF